This T cell receptor (beta chain) was sequenced for a study of blood T cell repertoires in COVID-19. Overall study context: Acute-phase and convalescent COVID-19 samples originated in the United States, Italy and Spain. From T cells, B-cell-depleted T cells, or PBMCs came the material, which was cDNA or gDNA.

The CDR3 is 13 amino acids. Germline CDR1 and CDR2: KGHSH and LQKENI. Trimming stripped 1 base from V and 4 bases from J, with 8 bases between. Per the authors' pipeline: Cell counts per sample came from amplifying reference gene primers. Data came from immunoSEQ multiplex PCR; TCRdb stores just in-frame clones and leaves some out. The V and J calls and the clone size are those of that table, but D and trimming were determined from the DNA. This sample has a few hundred thousand clones; over 80% occur once, and the top ten carry 3.5% to 5.5%. The genes are TRBV18 and TRBJ2-7; D is possibly TRBD1 (5 bases). The TCR sequence derives from a man aged 55-75 years who had recovered from COVID-19. Sample: peripheral blood. The CDR3 DNA reads TGTGCCAGCTCACCACAGGGGCGGTACGAGCAGTACTTC. Its translation: CASSPQGRYEQYF. Supplemented by reference TRBV18 and TRBJ2-7, the full variable domain reads NAGVMQNPRHLVRRRGQEARLRCSPMKGHSHVYWYRQLPEEGLKFMVYLQKENIIDESGMPKERFSAEFPKEGPSILRIQQVVRGDSAAYFCASSPQGRYEQYFGPGTRLTVT.